A single sample is the source of the 8 T cell receptor beta chains below, sequenced in a study of OX40 agonist ivuxolimab in advanced cancers. Profiled with immunoSEQ multiplex PCR; TCRdb holds only in-frame clones, not every one. The data contain tens of thousands of clones, more than 75% of them singletons. The sample here was CD4+ or CD8+ T cells sorted from blood, taken in a trial of the OX40 agonist ivuxolimab. Receptors were obtained from an adult with an advanced solid tumor such as melanoma, head and neck, liver or kidney cancer.

V and J are TRBV5-4 and TRBJ2-1, with D hard to call. The CDR3 is made up of 15 amino acids. Per germline, CDR1 SGHNT and CDR2 YYREEE (reference sequence). With 1 base removed from V and 3 bases from J, the gap between germline ends came to 11 bases. Written as DNA, the CDR3 is TGTGCCAGCAGCTTGCCCTCGGTCGGCTACAATGAGCAGTTCTTC. As protein: CASSLPSVGYNEQFF.

V and J are TRBV19 and TRBJ2-3; 11 bases are a match to TRBD2. The germline V gene encodes CDR1 LNHDA and CDR2 SQIVND (reference sequence). The V gene end was trimmed by 3 bases and the J gene end by 4 bases; junction bases not matched to a gene: 6. CDR3 size: 16 residues. CDR3 DNA sequence: TGTGCCAGTAGTATGGTCCTAGCGGGAGGTGCAGATACGCAGTATTTT. This codes for CASSMVLAGGADTQYF.

The chain links TRBV7-9 to TRBJ2-2; possibly TRBD2 for D (6 bases). The CDR3 consists of 16 residues. V was clipped by 5 bases and J by 1 base, with 14 bases between them. The germline V gene encodes CDR1 SEHNR and CDR2 FQNEAQ (reference sequence). The CDR3 spells CASSPRGARNTGELFF. The CDR3 coding sequence is TGTGCCAGCAGCCCTCGCGGGGCCAGGAACACCGGGGAGCTGTTTTTT.

The V call is TRBV9, the J call TRBJ2-3; 8 nucleotides align to TRBD2. Germline-derived CDR1 and CDR2 are SGDLS and YYNGEE. The CDR3 has 17 residues. Losses at the gene ends were 0 bases for V and 2 bases for J; bases not matched to a gene: 8. CDR3 bases: TGTGCCAGCAGCGTAGGTCCAGCGGGAGAGTACACAGATACGCAGTATTTT. This gives the protein CASSVGPAGEYTDTQYF.

V usage is TRBV28 and J usage is TRBJ1-5; D may be TRBD1 (5 bases). The V end was cut by 5 bases, the J end by 5 bases, with 28 bases between. There are 19 residues in the CDR3. The germline CDR1 and CDR2 sequences are MDHEN and SYDVKM. The CDR3 loop is CASSPPPLGDRWGYQPQHF. The CDR3 bases are TGTGCCAGCAGTCCACCCCCGTTGGGGGATAGGTGGGGTTATCAGCCCCAGCATTTT.

The CDR3 spells CASSTLRDYSSTDTQYF. The CDR3 bases are TGTGCCAGTAGTACGCTGCGGGACTACTCTAGCACAGATACGCAGTATTTT. The rearrangement joins TRBV19 to TRBJ2-3, with TRBD2 identical over 7 bases. CDR3 length: 17 residues. Germline trimming cut 4 bases from V and 0 bases from J; bases unmatched to any gene: 10. Germline V CDR1 and CDR2: LNHDA, SQIVND (reference sequence).

This sequence joins TRBV5-1 and TRBJ1-3, with a tentative D call TRBD1 (6 bases). Trimming cost V 7 bases and J 2 bases, with 13 bases left between them. The CDR3 consists of 14 residues. Germline lookup yields CDR1 SGHRS and CDR2 YFSETQ. The CDR3 protein is CASSGAGTGNTIYF. CDR3 sequence (DNA): TGCGCCAGCTCAGGGGCAGGGACTGGAAACACCATATATTTT. Variable domain in full (rest from reference TRBV5-1 and TRBJ1-3): KAGVTQTPRYLIKTRGQQVTLSCSPISGHRSVSWYQQTPGQGLQFLFEYFSETQRNKGNFPGRFSGRQFSNSRSEMNVSTLELGDSALYLCASSGAGTGNTIYFGEGSWLTVV.

This clone was observed a single time. The chain links TRBV2 to TRBJ1-3; D not certain. CDR1 is SNHLY, CDR2 FYNNEI, per germline. Trimming removed 4 bases at V and 2 bases at J, with 6 bases between. The CDR3 covers 13 residues. The DNA for the CDR3 is TGTGCCAGCAGTGGCACAGCTGGAAACACCATATATTTT. This sequence encodes CASSGTAGNTIYF.